This paragraph reports one T cell receptor (beta chain). Its binding antigen is unknown. Qualities for individual bases were not recorded, and no much larger clone is one base off. Genomic DNA was extracted from sorted cells with the QIAGEN DNeasy Blood and Tissue Kit for TCRbeta CDR3 sequencing. High-throughput TCRbeta CDR3 sequencing, which included PCR amplification with bias correction and internal controls, was done commercially through immunoSEQ. The original pipeline was this. Unique productive TCRbeta sequences were defined by CDR3 nucleotide sequence when primers matched and otherwise by CDR3 amino acid sequence together with Vbeta and Jbeta genes. To correct sorting error, sequences shared between sorted populations at a frequency ratio of 2:1 or less were removed; the rest were assigned to the higher population. A sequence counted as donor-reactive if, in CFSE-low cells, the sequence had a frequency of at least 0.01% and was expanded at least 5-fold compared with unstimulated cells. Repertoire divergence was quantified by Jensen-Shannon divergence using the top 100 TCRbeta sequences ranked by frequency. For samples with multiple sequencing runs, sorting error was corrected separately for each run before the runs were pooled. Not all clones reach the TCRdb copy of this immuneACCESS table, which keeps in-frame sequences only. Checked studies attribute under half of the gap to unresolved V genes and leave the rest unexplained. That table furnishes V, J and clone size, whereas the DNA furnished D and trimming. The sample profile shows about 94,000 clones; 93% of them were found once. 0.46% of the sample is in the top ten clones.

The time point label here, explained by the study, means: blood sample drawn before combined kidney and bone marrow transplant. Thawed PBMCs were FACS-sorted into unstimulated Tregs (CD4+CD25+CD127-), CD4+ non-Tregs (CD4+CD25-), CD4 cells and CD8 cells. Patients were several combined kidney and bone marrow transplant recipients from the ITN036ST trial, and only these trial subjects had samples available. Healthy control blood was processed to PBMCs with a Ficoll density gradient and then cryopreserved, whereas patient PBMCs were collected both before and after transplant. This entry belongs to a study of Tregs in tolerant kidney transplant recipients (dated by TCRdb to about 2019). The study in broad terms: The transplants used related donors with nonmyeloablative bone marrow transplantation, and mixed chimerism in the human trials was transient. The study applied TCRbeta sequencing to find donor-specific regulatory T cells before combined kidney and bone marrow transplantation and then followed those same cells after transplant.

CDR1 and CDR2 are drawn from the germline V gene: SGHRS, YFSETQ. V is clipped by 0 bases and J by 4 bases, and the sequence between their germline boundaries is 10 bases long. From cysteine to phenylalanine, the CDR3 is 15 amino acids long. Left in the record is the CDR3 DNA by itself, 45 bases read in frame from the first base. The investigation overall reported the following: Donor-specific Treg expansion was found to exceed global Treg expansion in tolerant patients, suggesting antigen-driven rather than nonspecific expansion. The most biologically relevant and donor-specific TCRbeta repertoire appeared to be identified by expanding Tregs with activated donor B cells. Because only a small number of patients were included, the study had limitations, and the results will need to be validated in larger populations as well as under other immunosuppression protocols. For some patients, the PCR primers changed as time went on, which meant samples from those patients could not be compared with one another at the nucleotide level. Biological reproducibility was not examined directly, but technical replication error appeared to be minimal.

This clonotype was sampled from a human donor who received a combined kidney and bone marrow transplant. In this chain, TRBV5-1 is recombined with TRBJ2-2, and TRBD2 may be the D gene, going by 5 matching bases. The specimen was CD4+ T cells from blood, collected before the transplant. The sequenced DNA is TGCGCCAGCAGCTTGGCACTAGGAACCACCGGGGAGCTGTTTTTT. The resulting protein is CASSLALGTTGELFF.